The 16 T cell receptor beta chains in this list originate from one sample, sequenced in a study of T cell responses to AZD1222 COVID-19 vaccine. Profiling relied on immunoSEQ multiplex PCR, and the TCRdb table lists in-frame clones only, not all of them. The table lists around 150,000 clones, 85% to 90% of them singletons. Sample: peripheral blood, taken on day 0 of AZD1222 vaccination. These receptors all stem from an adult in good health.

The genes are TRBV4-1 and TRBJ1-1; D is ambiguous. CDR1 and CDR2 from the germline V gene are MGHRA and YSYEKL. V gave up 0 bases and J gave up 5 bases, with 10 bases separating them. The CDR3 runs to 14 residues. CDR3 protein: CASSQERGGTEAFF. As DNA, the CDR3 is TGCGCCAGCAGCCAAGAGCGGGGTGGTACTGAAGCTTTCTTT.

V gene TRBV5-1 combines with J gene TRBJ2-7, with D possibly being TRBD1 or TRBD2 (5 bases each). V was cut by 0 bases and J by 6 bases, with 13 bases left in between. Looked up from germline, CDR1 is SGHRS and CDR2 is YFSETQ. The CDR3 has 14 amino acids. This CDR3 is CASSLEGTLREQYF. As DNA, the CDR3 is TGCGCCAGCAGCTTGGAAGGGACGCTGCGCGAGCAGTACTTC.

The J gene is TRBJ1-2, the V gene TRBV9; perhaps TRBD1 as D (6 bases). Germline V gives CDR1 SGDLS, CDR2 YYNGEE. The length of the CDR3 is 14 residues. Trimming cost V 2 bases and J 4 bases, with 12 bases left between them. CDR3 in amino acids: CASSVGGASYGYTF. As DNA, the CDR3 is TGTGCCAGCAGCGTGGGGGGGGCAAGCTATGGCTACACCTTC.

A note on this clone: This same CDR3 is encoded by further DNA sequences in the sample. V and J are TRBV12-3 or TRBV12-4 and TRBJ1-1, with D maybe TRBD1 (5 bases). The length of the CDR3 is 13 residues. V shed 2 bases and J shed 1 base, with 5 bases lying between them. The CDR3 nucleotides are TGTGCCAGCAGTTTAACAGGGAACACTGAAGCTTTCTTT. It translates to CASSLTGNTEAFF.

The chain joins TRBV4-2 to TRBJ1-1; D remains ambiguous. Trimming shortened V by 2 bases and J by 7 bases, and 5 bases separated the two germline ends. The CDR3 spans 11 residues. Germline V gene data show CDR1 as LGHNA and CDR2 as YNFKEQ. CDR3 sequence: CASSQNREAFF. The CDR3 coding sequence is TGTGCCAGCAGCCAAAACCGTGAAGCTTTCTTT.

The chain couples TRBV5-6 to TRBJ1-2; D is unclear. The CDR3 extends over 11 amino acids. V lost 1 base and J lost 7, with 5 bases in between. Germline V gene data show CDR1 as SGHDT and CDR2 as YYEEEE. The CDR3: CASSLTAGYTF. CDR3 sequence (DNA): TGTGCCAGCAGCTTGACGGCTGGCTACACCTTC.

This rearrangement joins TRBV6-2 or TRBV6-3 to TRBJ1-1; D not certain. In germline, CDR1 is MNHEY, CDR2 SVGEGT. V was cut by 6 bases and J by 8 bases, with 16 bases left in between. This CDR3 contains 13 residues. The CDR3 here is CASSHGGRPEAFF. As DNA, the CDR3 is TGTGCCAGCAGCCACGGTGGCAGGCCAGAAGCTTTCTTT.

V gene TRBV15 combines with J gene TRBJ1-2, with 7 bases matching TRBD1. Looked up from germline, CDR1 is LNHNV and CDR2 is YYDKDF (reference sequence). The V gene end was trimmed by 0 bases and the J gene end by 0 bases; junction bases not matched to a gene: 7. CDR3 length: 17 residues. CDR3 sequence reads: CATSRDKGQRTNYGYTF. The CDR3 DNA reads TGTGCCACCAGCAGAGATAAGGGACAGCGAACTAACTATGGCTACACCTTC.

This chain uses TRBV6-2 or TRBV6-3 with TRBJ1-4; D gene ambiguous. Trimming left V 5 bases short and J 8 bases short, with 9 bases between. The length of the CDR3 is 12 residues. CDR1 and CDR2 from the germline V gene are MNHEY and SVGEGT. CDR3 amino acids: CASSTISEKLFF. The CDR3 DNA is TGTGCCAGCAGTACAATATCAGAAAAACTGTTTTTT.

V is TRBV10-1 and J is TRBJ2-7; TRBD1 agrees at 8 bases. The germline V gene encodes CDR1 WNHNN and CDR2 SYGVQD (reference sequence). The CDR3 spans 14 residues. The V gene end was trimmed by 7 bases and the J gene end by 6 bases; junction bases not matched to a gene: 11. The CDR3 DNA is TGCGCCAGCAAAGCGACAGGGGCGAGGTGCGAGCAGTACTTC. Translating it yields CASKATGARCEQYF.

The CDR3 region is CASSKGFGNGYTF. The CDR3 DNA follows: TGTGCCAGCAGTAAGGGGTTCGGGAATGGCTACACCTTC. The chain uses TRBV6-5 and TRBJ1-2; D might be TRBD1 (5 bases). The germline CDR1 and CDR2 sequences are MNHEY and SVGAGI. Trimming removed 5 bases from V and 6 bases from J, with 13 bases in between. This CDR3 contains 13 residues.

The rearrangement joins TRBV10-2 to TRBJ2-1; TRBD2 might be the D (7 bases). This CDR3 has 14 amino acids. Trimming took off 10 bases at V and 2 bases at J, with 15 bases between the two ends. Germline V gene data show CDR1 as WSHSY and CDR2 as SAAADI. The CDR3 loop is CATERGRAYNEQFF. The CDR3 DNA sequence: TGCGCCACGGAGAGGGGGAGGGCCTACAATGAGCAGTTCTTC.

CDR3: CASSQVRQGNGVSISNQPQHF. The CDR3 DNA reads TGTGCCAGCAGCCAAGTGAGACAGGGGAATGGTGTTTCGATTAGCAATCAGCCCCAGCATTTT. The chain recombines TRBV14 with TRBJ1-5; 8 nucleotides agree with TRBD1. CDR3 length: 21 amino acids. Looked up from germline, CDR1 is SGHDN and CDR2 is FVKESK. The ends lost 1 base at V and 0 bases at J; junction bases unmatched: 17.

This clone was detected only once. The chain has TRBV7-8 and TRBJ2-6; TRBD1 matches 10 bases. Germline lookup yields CDR1 SGHVS and CDR2 FQNEAQ. CDR3 length: 18 residues. The J segment lost 1 base and the V segment lost 1 base, leaving 4 bases of the junction unmatched. This CDR3 is CASSLGWTGGSGANVLTF. In DNA, the CDR3 is TGTGCCAGCAGCTTAGGATGGACAGGGGGGTCTGGGGCCAACGTCCTGACTTTC.

This clone has only one observation. The rearrangement links TRBV28 to TRBJ2-7, with D possibly matching TRBD1 (5 bases). Trimming left V 8 bases short and J 3 bases short, with 14 bases between. The CDR3 is 13 amino acids. Germline CDR1 reads MDHEN; CDR2 reads SYDVKM. For the CDR3, the DNA is TGTGCCAGCTCAGGGTCTCTTAGCTACGAGCAGTACTTC. As protein: CASSGSLSYEQYF.

The chain employs TRBV27 and TRBJ1-4; 12 bases map to TRBD1. CDR1 is MNHEY and CDR2 is SMNVEV in the germline V gene (reference sequence). The CDR3 is made up of 16 amino acids. V shed 5 bases and J 8 bases; nucleotides not matched to a gene: 9. The CDR3, as DNA: TGTGCCAGCAGTCCCGGGACAGGGGGCTTCAAAGAAAAACTGTTTTTT. Translating it yields CASSPGTGGFKEKLFF.